This T cell receptor (beta chain) derives from a study of blood T cell repertoires in COVID-19. Study overall: The United States, Italy and Spain supplied acute and convalescent COVID-19 samples.

Germline V CDR1 and CDR2: SGHNT, YYREEE (reference sequence). V shed 2 bases and J shed 8 bases, with 13 bases lying between them. This CDR3 has 13 amino acids. In the authors' methods: The authors estimated nucleated cell counts from reference gene primer amplification. Using immunoSEQ multiplex PCR, the repertoire was profiled, and TCRdb retains in-frame clones only, with some absent. For V, J and clone size, that table is used; D and trimming come from the DNA. The table has 250,000 to 300,000 clones, about 89% seen once. The study recruited people aged 18 to 89 years across 24 US areas. Two negative PCRs, clearance, or symptom resolution had been documented for recovered Cohort 3 donors.

This clonotype was sampled from a woman between 35 and 50 years old who had recovered from COVID-19. Source material: PBMCs or T cells enriched from blood (not recorded which). The gene calls are TRBV5-4 and TRBJ1-2; D is undetermined. This chain's CDR3 is CASSLTPMEGYTF. The CDR3 DNA follows: TGTGCCAGCAGCTTAACGCCTATGGAGGGCTACACCTTC. Filled out from reference TRBV5-4 and TRBJ1-2, the complete variable domain reads ETGVTQSPTHLIKTRGQQVTLRCSSQSGHNTVSWYQQALGQGPQFIFQYYREEENGRGNFPPRFSGLQFPNYSSELNVNALELDDSALYLCASSLTPMEGYTFGSGTRLTVV.